This TCR beta chain was obtained from a study of metastatic and nonmetastatic thyroid tumors. Study-wide context: Samples came from malignant and benign thyroid patients, and repertoires were compared across blood and tumor or nodule tissue. Study results and limitations: TCR beta diversity was reportedly significantly higher in malignant thyroid tumors than benign nodules, in blood and tumor.

Comment on this clone: The antigen is not known.

Every patient was untreated before thyroid surgery. Original handling: What underpinned the distant-metastasis classifier for papillary thyroid cancer was the set of CDR3 differences across clinicopathological groups. TCRdb recomputed clones from the PCR reads via MiXCR. It is TCRdb's table, rather than the study itself, that gives the V and J calls and clone size. Of more than 10,000 clones in the sample, 27% were seen once. The CDR3 runs to 14 residues. The germline V gene has CDR1 SGHTA and CDR2 FQGNSA. The trim removed 1 base at V and 3 bases at J, leaving 2 bases unmatched. The receptor comes from a female donor with papillary thyroid cancer or a benign thyroid nodule (not recorded which). Some clones in this sample may be carry-over from other donors' samples. Sequences were obtained from tumor tissue. The chain combines TRBV7-2 with TRBJ2-7; 8 bases line up with TRBD2. The CDR3 is CASSLDSGNYEQYF. The CDR3 coding sequence is TGTGCCAGCAGCTTAGATAGCGGGAACTACGAGCAGTACTTC.